The 5 T cell receptor beta chains given below trace back to one sample, sequenced in a study of cytotoxic CD8 clonotypes in ibrutinib-treated CLL. Method: immunoSEQ multiplex PCR; TCRdb's copy keeps in-frame clones and lacks some. The sample has about 30,000 clones, roughly 60% seen once. Sample: PBMCs, taken before ibrutinib treatment. These receptors were collected from a human donor with chronic lymphocytic leukemia.

The genes are TRBV14 and TRBJ1-2, with D possibly being TRBD1 (5 bases). V lost 0 bases, J lost 8 bases, and 13 bases lay in between. CDR3 size: 14 residues. Germline CDR1 SGHDN, CDR2 FVKESK. As DNA, the CDR3 is TGTGCCAGCAGCCAAGATTGGGGGGATCAAGGCTACACCTTC. It yields the protein CASSQDWGDQGYTF.

The rearrangement joins TRBV5-1 to TRBJ2-3; no clear D. Trimming removed 4 bases at V and 0 bases at J, with 6 bases between. Germline V gives CDR1 SGHRS, CDR2 YFSETQ. The length of the CDR3 is 13 residues. The DNA of the CDR3 is TGCGCCAGCAGCGGAACTAGCACAGATACGCAGTATTTT. Translating it yields CASSGTSTDTQYF.

The rearrangement links TRBV27 to TRBJ1-1; TRBD1 might be the D (6 bases). The V and J ends lost 6 bases and 7 bases respectively, with 21 bases between them. Germline-derived CDR1 and CDR2 are MNHEY and SMNVEV (reference sequence). The CDR3 is 15 amino acids. CDR3 region: CASSPPTGSLGEAFF. As DNA, the CDR3 is TGTGCCAGCAGCCCTCCTACAGGGTCCTTGGGTGAAGCTTTCTTT.

Only one count was recorded for this clone. The chain recombines TRBV6-1 with TRBJ2-5; D uncertain. The CDR3 consists of 14 residues. V lost 8 bases and J lost 5, with 18 bases in between. Germline CDR1 and CDR2: MNHNS and SASEGT. CDR3 residues: CASSSSAPRETQYF. In DNA form, the CDR3 reads TGTGCCAGCTCATCAAGCGCCCCTCGGGAGACCCAGTACTTC.

This chain joins TRBV7-2 and TRBJ2-7; 7 nucleotides line up with TRBD1. Germline-derived CDR1 and CDR2 are SGHTA and FQGNSA. With V trimmed by 7 bases and J by 3 bases, 6 bases remained unmatched. This CDR3 is built from 13 residues. Here the CDR3 reads CASTPDRLYEQYF. In nucleotides, the CDR3 is TGTGCCAGCACCCCGGACAGGCTCTACGAGCAGTACTTC.